The clone carrying this T cell receptor beta chain was detected ten times or more. Unique molecular identifiers were used in preparing the TCRbeta library. TCRdb recomputed calls from the PCR reads with MiXCR, one row per CDR3 protein. This sample has under 300,000 distinct CDR3 sequences, with 9.7% found just once. This record comes from a study of T-cell reconstitution after alpha-beta-depleted transplantation in children. This receptor was taken from a human donor who donated a stem cell graft to a child with SCID. Sequenced here: PBMCs from the stem cell graft donor, sampled from the stem cell graft.

CDR3 residues: CASSLGTSRDTQYF. CDR3 nucleotides: TGCGCCAGCAGCTTGGGTACTAGCCGAGATACGCAGTATTTT. The rearrangement links TRBV5-1 to TRBJ2-3, with D possibly TRBD2 on 6 matching bases. V dropped 0 bases and J dropped 5 bases, with 10 bases sitting between them. Per the germline V gene, CDR1 is SGHRS and CDR2 is YFSETQ. The CDR3 loop spans 14 amino acids.